This T cell receptor (beta chain) emerged from a study of shared clonotypes between healthy human individuals. Study at large: Aged 18 to 49, the donors were a couple of women and three men. Study-wide results and caveats: Naive subsets typically showed greater estimated richness than memory subsets. Against clonotypes common to all four donors, non-shared ones had lower generation probabilities.

The CDR3 covers 14 residues. V was clipped by 4 bases and J by 7 bases; unmatched bases: 1. The germline CDR1 and CDR2 sequences are LNHNV and YYDKDF (reference sequence). Naivety among CD8 cells was defined by CD45RO negativity and positive CCR7 selection, thereby excluding terminally differentiated effector memory CD45RA+ cells. Nashville, Tennessee was home to all donors, each a Caucasian adult. About this clone itself: The antigen is not known.

Sequenced by immunoSEQ multiplex PCR; TCRdb stores in-frame clones only, minus some. The sample lists about 2 million clones; approximately 94% were seen once. This clonotype was sampled from a man aged 18 to 30 in good health. Sequenced: naive CD8+ T cells sorted from blood. The chain carries TRBV15 and TRBJ2-1; 13 bases line up with TRBD2. CDR3 residues: CATSTGLAGNEQFF. The CDR3 DNA sequence: TGTGCCACCAGCACGGGACTAGCGGGAAATGAGCAGTTCTTC. Combining the CDR3 with reference TRBV15 and TRBJ2-1 gives the whole variable domain DAMVIQNPRYQVTQFGKPVTLSCSQTLNHNVMYWYQQKSSQAPKLLFHYYDKDFNNEADTPDNFQSRRPNTSFCFLDIRSPGLGDTAMYLCATSTGLAGNEQFFGPGTRLTVL.